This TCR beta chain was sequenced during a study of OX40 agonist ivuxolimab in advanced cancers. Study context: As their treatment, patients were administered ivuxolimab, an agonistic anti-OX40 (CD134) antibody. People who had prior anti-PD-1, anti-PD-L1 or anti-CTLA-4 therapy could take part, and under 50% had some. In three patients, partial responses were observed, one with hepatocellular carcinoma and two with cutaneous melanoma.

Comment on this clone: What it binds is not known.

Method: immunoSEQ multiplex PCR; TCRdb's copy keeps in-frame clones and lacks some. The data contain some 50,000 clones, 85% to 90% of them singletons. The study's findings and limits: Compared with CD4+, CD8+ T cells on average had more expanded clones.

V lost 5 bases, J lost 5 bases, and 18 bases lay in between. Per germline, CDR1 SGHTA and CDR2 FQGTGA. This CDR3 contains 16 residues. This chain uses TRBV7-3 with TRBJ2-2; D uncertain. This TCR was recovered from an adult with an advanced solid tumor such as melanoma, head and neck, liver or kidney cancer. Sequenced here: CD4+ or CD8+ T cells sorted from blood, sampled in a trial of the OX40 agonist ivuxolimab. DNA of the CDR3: TGTGCCAGCAGCCAAATTCATTCCAGGTCGACCGGGGAGCTGTTTTTT. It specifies CASSQIHSRSTGELFF.